Listed here are 14 T cell receptor beta chains from one sample, sequenced in a study of cytomegalovirus exposure and HLA in healthy donors. The assay was immunoSEQ multiplex PCR, and TCRdb's table has in-frame clones only and misses some. The repertoire consists of about 89,000 clones, with 84% occurring once and the leading ten covering around an eighth. Input material: PBMCs. These receptor sequences come from a young woman in good health and CMV-seropositive.

V and J are TRBV18 and TRBJ2-3; 9 nucleotides agree with TRBD2. Germline loops: CDR1 KGHSH, CDR2 LQKENI. V lost 3 bases to trimming and J lost 3 bases; unmatched junction nucleotides: 13. The CDR3 spans 18 residues. For the CDR3, the DNA is TGTGCCAGCTCACCCCAGGGCGGGGGGGCCAGGTTAACAGATACGCAGTATTTT. Translated, it gives CASSPQGGGARLTDTQYF.

The chain couples TRBV19 to TRBJ1-5; a weak D match, TRBD1 (6 bases). V lost 3 bases to trimming and J lost 4 bases, with 10 bases between them. Germline V lookup: CDR1 LNHDA, CDR2 SQIVND (reference sequence). This CDR3 is 14 amino acids long. CDR3 sequence (DNA): TGTGCCAGTAGTATGACAGGCTTTAATCAGCCCCAGCATTTT. Its translation is CASSMTGFNQPQHF.

V and J are TRBV7-2 and TRBJ2-7; D is possibly TRBD2 (5 bases). CDR3 size: 14 residues. CDR1 SGHTA and CDR2 FQGNSA come from the germline V gene. V dropped 1 base and J dropped 4 bases, with 11 bases sitting between them. CDR3 bases: TGTGCCAGCAGCTTAGTGGAGGTCAGTTACGAGCAGTACTTC. Translation gives CASSLVEVSYEQYF.

In this sample, this clone turned up a few times. V gene TRBV2 combines with J gene TRBJ1-2, with 10 nucleotides matching TRBD1. Looked up from germline, CDR1 is SNHLY and CDR2 is FYNNEI. CDR3 length: 14 amino acids. V shed 5 bases and J 4 bases; nucleotides not matched to a gene: 4. The CDR3 spells CASSLTGGRYGYTF. The CDR3 DNA sequence: TGTGCCAGCAGTTTGACAGGGGGCCGCTATGGCTACACCTTC.

J is TRBJ1-5 and V is TRBV27; D gene ambiguous. This CDR3 comprises 15 residues. The ends were cut back, 6 bases at V and 0 bases at J, with 12 bases in the middle. Germline V gives CDR1 MNHEY, CDR2 SMNVEV (reference sequence). This chain's CDR3 is CASSPSRGSNQPQHF. The CDR3 DNA reads TGTGCCAGCAGCCCATCGCGGGGTAGCAATCAGCCCCAGCATTTT.

V gene TRBV9 combines with J gene TRBJ2-2; tentatively, D is TRBD1 (5 bases). In germline, CDR1 is SGDLS, CDR2 YYNGEE. CDR3 length: 14 amino acids. The germline V and J ends were trimmed by 5 bases and 1 base, with 9 bases remaining between them. The CDR3, as DNA: TGTGCCAGCAGAGAAACAGGGAACACCGGGGAGCTGTTTTTT. It encodes CASRETGNTGELFF.

This sequence joins TRBV9 and TRBJ1-1, with 9 nucleotides matching TRBD1. This CDR3 has 15 amino acids. The germline V gene has CDR1 SGDLS and CDR2 YYNGEE. The junction had 6 bases not matched to a gene; V was cut back by 3 bases and J by 3 bases. CDR3 sequence: CASSGRTGEDTEAFF. CDR3 nucleotides: TGTGCCAGCAGCGGTAGGACAGGGGAGGACACTGAAGCTTTCTTT.

The chain uses TRBV27 and TRBJ2-7; 9 positions match TRBD2. Germline lookup yields CDR1 MNHEY and CDR2 SMNVEV (reference sequence). The CDR3 extends over 17 amino acids. Trimming removed 5 bases from V and 4 bases from J; junction bases left unmatched: 15. The CDR3 region has the DNA TGTGCCAGCAGTACGCTCGCGGGGGGGCTGTTAATATACGAGCAGTACTTC. This gives the protein CASSTLAGGLLIYEQYF.

The V call is TRBV7-2, the J call TRBJ1-5, with D unclear. The CDR3 runs to 13 residues. V lost 0 bases and J lost 7, with 7 bases in between. Germline CDR1 and CDR2: SGHTA and FQGNSA. CDR3 nucleotide sequence: TGTGCCAGCAGCTTAGCGCAGTGGCAGCCCCAGCATTTT. Its translation is CASSLAQWQPQHF.

This chain joins TRBV28 and TRBJ1-2; D perhaps matches TRBD1 (5 bases). Trimming removed 5 bases from V and 5 bases from J, with 24 bases in between. The germline CDR1 and CDR2 sequences are MDHEN and SYDVKM. The CDR3 sequence is 17 residues long. CDR3 coding DNA: TGTGCCAGCAGTCCTGGGACTAGTTCACGTGGGGGATATGGCTACACCTTC. The encoded protein is CASSPGTSSRGGYGYTF.

The chain's CDR3 is CASSQSQVDTIYF. In nucleotides, the CDR3 is TGCGCCAGCAGCCAAAGTCAGGTTGACACCATATATTTT. The V call is TRBV4-1, the J call TRBJ1-3; D is unresolved. The CDR3 contains 13 residues. CDR1 and CDR2 (germline): MGHRA, YSYEKL. The V end was cut by 2 bases, the J end by 8 bases, with 10 bases between.

The chain links TRBV5-5 to TRBJ2-1; the D gene is possibly TRBD2 (5 bases). Germline CDR1 is SGHKS and CDR2 is YYEKEE (reference sequence). V was trimmed by 1 base and J by 7 bases, leaving 6 bases between them. The CDR3 runs 12 residues. CDR3 sequence reads: CASSLPGNEQFF. CDR3 nucleotides: TGTGCCAGCAGCTTGCCGGGGAATGAGCAGTTCTTC.

The chain links TRBV4-3 to TRBJ2-1; 11 nucleotides match TRBD2. V shed 4 bases and J 6 bases; nucleotides not matched to a gene: 5. The CDR3 is 15 residues long. The germline gives CDR1 LGHNA, CDR2 YSLEER. CDR3 amino acids: CASSPLAGGPNEQFF. The DNA for the CDR3 is TGCGCCAGCAGCCCTTTAGCGGGGGGGCCCAATGAGCAGTTCTTC.

This chain uses TRBV28 with TRBJ1-1; D is unresolved. CDR1 and CDR2 (germline): MDHEN, SYDVKM. The V end was cut by 0 bases, the J end by 1 base, with 6 bases between. This CDR3 spans 14 amino acids. The CDR3 region has the DNA TGTGCCAGCAGTTTATGGGTGAGGAACACTGAAGCTTTCTTT. This gives the protein CASSLWVRNTEAFF.